The clone carrying this T cell receptor (beta chain) was seen a handful of times. The antigen is undetermined. This sample was taken from a study of cytomegalovirus exposure and HLA in healthy donors. Turning to the study itself: Counted in an early data release were approximately 80 million unique TCRs from HLA-typed donors.

The CDR3 is 14 amino acids. Trimming pared 5 bases from V and 0 bases from J, leaving 10 bases between. CDR1 is SNHLY, CDR2 FYNNEI, per germline. Amplification used 60 Vbeta primers and 13 Jbeta primers. Some clones are missing from TCRdb's copy, which holds only in-frame ones; the method was immunoSEQ multiplex PCR. The sample lists fewer than 180,000 clones; approximately 60% were seen once. Study results and limitations: The authors listed some 150 TCR beta chains as cytomegalovirus-associated. Roughly uniform depth of sequencing across donors was assumed in presence/absence analyses.

The source is a woman in her sixties in good health and CMV-seropositive. This sequence joins TRBV2 and TRBJ1-1, with D maybe TRBD1 (5 bases). Sequenced: PBMCs. The CDR3 DNA is TGTGCCAGCAGTCTTGAGACAGTGAACACTGAAGCTTTCTTT. As protein: CASSLETVNTEAFF. The variable domain in full, completed from reference TRBV2 and TRBJ1-1, reads EPEVTQTPSHQVTQMGQEVILRCVPISNHLYFYWYRQILGQKVEFLVSFYNNEISEKSEIFDDQFSVERPDGSNFTLKIRSTKLEDSAMYFCASSLETVNTEAFFGQGTRLTVV.